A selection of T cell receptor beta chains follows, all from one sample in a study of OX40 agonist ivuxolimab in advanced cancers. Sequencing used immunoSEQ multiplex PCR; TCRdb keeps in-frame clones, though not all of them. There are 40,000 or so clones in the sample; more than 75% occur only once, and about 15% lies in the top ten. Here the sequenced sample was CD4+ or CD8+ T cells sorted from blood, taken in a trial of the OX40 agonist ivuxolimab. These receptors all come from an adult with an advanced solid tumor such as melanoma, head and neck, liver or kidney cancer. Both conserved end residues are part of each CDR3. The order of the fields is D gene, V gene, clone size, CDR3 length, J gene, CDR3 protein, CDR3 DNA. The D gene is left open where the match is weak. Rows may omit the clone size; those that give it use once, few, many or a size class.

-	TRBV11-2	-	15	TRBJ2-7	CASSLDIPQTYEQYF	TGTGCCAGCAGCTTAGATATCCCTCAGACCTACGAGCAGTACTTC
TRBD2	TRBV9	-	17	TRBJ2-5	CASSVGLAGVVQETQYF	TGTGCCAGCAGCGTAGGTCTAGCGGGGGTAGTCCAAGAGACCCAGTACTTC
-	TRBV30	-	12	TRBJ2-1	CAWSITYNEQFF	TGTGCCTGGAGTATCACCTACAATGAGCAGTTCTTC
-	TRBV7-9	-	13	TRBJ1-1	CASSQTEATEAFF	TGTGCCAGCAGTCAAACAGAAGCCACTGAAGCTTTCTTT
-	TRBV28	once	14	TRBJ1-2	CASSSPGRIVGYTF	TGTGCCAGCAGTAGCCCGGGACGTATTGTTGGCTACACCTTC
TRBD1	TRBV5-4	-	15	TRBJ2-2	CASSNYRGRTGELFF	TGTGCCAGCAGTAACTACAGGGGACGCACCGGGGAGCTGTTTTTT
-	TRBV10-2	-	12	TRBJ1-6	CASSEERTPLHF	TGCGCCAGCAGTGAGGAACGGACACCCCTCCACTTT
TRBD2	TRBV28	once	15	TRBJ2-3	CASTLTSGSSDTQYF	TGTGCCAGCACCCTGACTAGCGGGAGTTCAGATACGCAGTATTTT
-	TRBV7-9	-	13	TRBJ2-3	CASSSHRTDTQYF	TGTGCCAGCAGCTCCCACAGAACAGATACGCAGTATTTT
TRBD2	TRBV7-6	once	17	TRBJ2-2	CASSTQRGGENTGELFF	TGTGCCAGCAGCACTCAGCGGGGGGGCGAGAACACCGGGGAGCTGTTTTTT
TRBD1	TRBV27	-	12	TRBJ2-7	CASKQGPYEQYF	TGTGCCTCGAAACAGGGGCCCTACGAGCAGTACTTC
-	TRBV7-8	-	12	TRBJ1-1	CASSLGYTEAFF	TGTGCCAGCAGCTTAGGGTACACTGAAGCTTTCTTT
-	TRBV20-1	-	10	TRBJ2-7	CSAGAYEQYF	TGCAGTGCGGGGGCCTACGAGCAGTACTTC
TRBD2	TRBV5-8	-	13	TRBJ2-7	CASSFWGGYEQYF	TGTGCCAGCAGCTTCTGGGGGGGCTACGAGCAGTACTTC
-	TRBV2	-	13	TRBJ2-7	CASRRVGSYEQYF	TGTGCCAGCAGAAGGGTTGGATCCTACGAGCAGTACTTC
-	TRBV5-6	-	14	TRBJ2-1	CASSPPSRGYEQFF	TGTGCCAGCAGCCCCCCCTCCAGGGGCTATGAGCAGTTCTTC
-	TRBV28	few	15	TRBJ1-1	CASSLFGEVNTEAFF	TGTGCCAGCAGTTTATTCGGGGAGGTTAACACTGAAGCTTTCTTT
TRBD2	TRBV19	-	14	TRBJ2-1	CASKLAGVYNEQFF	TGTGCCAGTAAACTAGCGGGAGTCTACAATGAGCAGTTCTTC
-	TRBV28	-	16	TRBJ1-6	CASSPRRQGPNSPLHF	TGTGCCAGCAGTCCCCGCCGGCAGGGCCCTAATTCACCCCTCCACTTT
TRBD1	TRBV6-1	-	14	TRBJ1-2	CASSEPDRGGGYTF	TGTGCCAGCAGTGAACCCGACAGGGGAGGTGGCTACACCTTC
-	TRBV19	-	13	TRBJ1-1	CASSIGGYTEAFF	TGTGCCAGTAGTATCGGGGGGTACACTGAAGCTTTCTTT
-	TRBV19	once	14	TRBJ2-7	CASSMMGASYEQYF	TGTGCCAGTAGTATGATGGGAGCCTCCTACGAGCAGTACTTC
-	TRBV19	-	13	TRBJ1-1	CASSISENTEAFF	TGTGCCAGTAGTATATCGGAGAACACTGAAGCTTTCTTT
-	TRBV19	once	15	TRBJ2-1	CASRGGLWPYNEQFF	TGTGCCAGTAGGGGCGGTTTGTGGCCCTACAATGAGCAGTTCTTC
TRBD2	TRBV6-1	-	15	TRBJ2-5	CASRPGTSGGETQYF	TGTGCCAGCAGGCCCGGGACTAGCGGGGGAGAGACCCAGTACTTC
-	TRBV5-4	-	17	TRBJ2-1	CASSLDPALSSYNEQFF	TGTGCCAGCAGCTTGGACCCAGCGCTGAGCTCCTACAATGAGCAGTTCTTC